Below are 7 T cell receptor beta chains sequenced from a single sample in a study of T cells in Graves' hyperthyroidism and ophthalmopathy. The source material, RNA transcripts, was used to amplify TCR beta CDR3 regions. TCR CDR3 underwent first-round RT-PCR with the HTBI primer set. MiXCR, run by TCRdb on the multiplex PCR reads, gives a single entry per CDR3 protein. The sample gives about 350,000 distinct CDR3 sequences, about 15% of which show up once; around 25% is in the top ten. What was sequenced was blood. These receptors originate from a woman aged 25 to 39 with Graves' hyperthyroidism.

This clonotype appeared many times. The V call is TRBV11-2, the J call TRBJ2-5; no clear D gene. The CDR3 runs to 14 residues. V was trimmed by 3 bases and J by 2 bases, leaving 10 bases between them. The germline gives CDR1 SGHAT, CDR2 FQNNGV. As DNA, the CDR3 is TGTGCCAGCAGCTTTTCCCGGAATCAAGAGACCCAGTACTTC. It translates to CASSFSRNQETQYF.

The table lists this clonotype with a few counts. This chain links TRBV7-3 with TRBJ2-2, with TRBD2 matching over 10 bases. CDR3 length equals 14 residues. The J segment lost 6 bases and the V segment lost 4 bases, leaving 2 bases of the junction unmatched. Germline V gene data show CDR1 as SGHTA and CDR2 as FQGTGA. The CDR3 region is CASSSGLAAGELFF. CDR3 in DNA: TGTGCCAGCAGCTCTGGACTAGCGGCCGGGGAGCTGTTTTTT. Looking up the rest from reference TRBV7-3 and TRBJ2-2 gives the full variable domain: GAGVSQTPSNKVTEKGKYVELRCDPISGHTALYWYRQSLGQGPEFLIYFQGTGAADDSGLPNDRFFAVRPEGSVSTLKIQRTERGDSAVYLCASSSGLAAGELFFGEGSRLTVL.

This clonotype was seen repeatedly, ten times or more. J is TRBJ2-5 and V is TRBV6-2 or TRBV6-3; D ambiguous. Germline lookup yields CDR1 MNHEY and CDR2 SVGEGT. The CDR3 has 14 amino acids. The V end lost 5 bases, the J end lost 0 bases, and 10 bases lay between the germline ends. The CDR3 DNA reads TGTGCCAGCAGTGCCACCGCGTACCAAGAGACCCAGTACTTC. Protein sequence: CASSATAYQETQYF.

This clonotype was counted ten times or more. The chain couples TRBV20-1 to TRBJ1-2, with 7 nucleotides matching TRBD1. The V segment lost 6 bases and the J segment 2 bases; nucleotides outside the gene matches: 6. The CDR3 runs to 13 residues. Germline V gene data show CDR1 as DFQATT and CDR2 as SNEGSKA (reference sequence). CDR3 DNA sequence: TGCAGTGCCAGGCAGGGGGGGAACTATGGCTACACCTTC. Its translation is CSARQGGNYGYTF.

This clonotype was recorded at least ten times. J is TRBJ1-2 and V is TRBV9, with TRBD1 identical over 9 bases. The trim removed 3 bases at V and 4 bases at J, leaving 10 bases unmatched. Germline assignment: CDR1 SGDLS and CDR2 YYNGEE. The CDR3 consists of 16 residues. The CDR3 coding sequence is TGTGCCAGCAGCGCCCAACCGGGACAGGGCGGCTATGGCTACACCTTC. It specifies CASSAQPGQGGYGYTF.

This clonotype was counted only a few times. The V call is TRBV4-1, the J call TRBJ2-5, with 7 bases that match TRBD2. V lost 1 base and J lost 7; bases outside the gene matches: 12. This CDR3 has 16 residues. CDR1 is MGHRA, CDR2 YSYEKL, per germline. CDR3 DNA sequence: TGCGCCAGCAGCCAAGTGACGGGACTAAGACGTGGGACCCAGTACTTC. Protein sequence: CASSQVTGLRRGTQYF.

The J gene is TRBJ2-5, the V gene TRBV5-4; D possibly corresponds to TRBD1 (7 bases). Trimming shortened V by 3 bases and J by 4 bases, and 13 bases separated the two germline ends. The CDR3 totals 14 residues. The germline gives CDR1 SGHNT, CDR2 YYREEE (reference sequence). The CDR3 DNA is TGTGCCAGCAGCTACCGGGGGACAGCAGAGACCCAGTACTTC. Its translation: CASSYRGTAETQYF.